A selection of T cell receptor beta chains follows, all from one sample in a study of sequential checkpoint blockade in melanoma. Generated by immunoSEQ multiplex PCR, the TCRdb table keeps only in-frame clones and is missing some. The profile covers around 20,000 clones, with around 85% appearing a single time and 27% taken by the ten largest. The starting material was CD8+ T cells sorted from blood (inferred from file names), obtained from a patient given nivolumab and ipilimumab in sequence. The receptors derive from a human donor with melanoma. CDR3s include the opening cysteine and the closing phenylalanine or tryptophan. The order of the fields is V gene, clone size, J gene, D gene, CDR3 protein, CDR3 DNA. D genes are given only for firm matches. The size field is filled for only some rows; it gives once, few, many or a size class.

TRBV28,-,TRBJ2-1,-,CASSSTGWNEQFF,TGTGCCAGCAGTTCTACAGGATGGAATGAGCAGTTCTTC
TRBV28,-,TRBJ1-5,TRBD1,CASSRDRAGNQPQHF,TGTGCCAGCAGTCGGGACAGGGCGGGCAATCAGCCCCAGCATTTT
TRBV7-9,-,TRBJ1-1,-,CASSLDGRGEAFF,TGTGCCAGCAGCTTAGATGGGAGGGGGGAAGCTTTCTTT
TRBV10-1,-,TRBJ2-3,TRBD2,CASSVSAGEDLDTQYF,TGCGCCAGCAGTGTGTCAGCGGGAGAAGATTTAGATACGCAGTATTTT
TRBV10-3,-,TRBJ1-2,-,CATSSGSSWPGYTF,TGTGCCACCAGTTCAGGATCCTCCTGGCCTGGCTACACCTTC
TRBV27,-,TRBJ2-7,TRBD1,CASSPGTGRHEQYF,TGTGCCAGCAGTCCCGGGACAGGGCGACACGAGCAGTACTTC
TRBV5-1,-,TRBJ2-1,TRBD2,CASSFGLAGGHNEQFF,TGCGCCAGCAGCTTCGGACTAGCGGGAGGACACAATGAGCAGTTCTTC
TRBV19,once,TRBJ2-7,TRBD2,CASSIEGLAVYEQYF,TGTGCCAGTAGTATAGAGGGACTAGCGGTTTACGAGCAGTACTTC
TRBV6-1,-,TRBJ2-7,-,CASSGGHGPSSYEQYF,TGTGCCAGCAGTGGGGGACACGGGCCAAGCTCCTACGAGCAGTACTTC
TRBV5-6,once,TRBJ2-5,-,CASSLEWSKTQYF,TGTGCCAGCAGCTTAGAGTGGTCGAAGACCCAGTACTTC
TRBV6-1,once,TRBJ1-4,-,CASSEAKGGGEKLFF,TGTGCCAGCAGTGAAGCTAAGGGAGGGGGAGAAAAACTGTTTTTT
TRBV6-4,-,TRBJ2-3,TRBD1,CASSPNRGRSDTQYF,TGTGCCAGCAGTCCAAACAGGGGGCGCTCAGATACGCAGTATTTT
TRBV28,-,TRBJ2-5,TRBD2,CASSLSVAGWGETQYF,TGTGCCAGCAGTTTATCCGTAGCGGGGTGGGGGGAGACCCAGTACTTC
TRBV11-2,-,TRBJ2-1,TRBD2,CASSLDSGGYNEQFF,TGTGCCAGCAGCTTAGATAGCGGGGGGTACAATGAGCAGTTCTTC
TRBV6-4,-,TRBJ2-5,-,CASSYRSAQVETQYF,TGTGCCAGCAGTTACCGCAGTGCCCAAGTCGAGACCCAGTACTTC
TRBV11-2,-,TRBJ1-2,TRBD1,CASSLGQGARGYTF,TGTGCCAGCAGCTTAGGGCAGGGGGCTCGAGGCTACACCTTC
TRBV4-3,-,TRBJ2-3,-,CASSQTGTRRTDTQYF,TGCGCCAGCAGCCAAACCGGGACAAGACGCACAGATACGCAGTATTTT
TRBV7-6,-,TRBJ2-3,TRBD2,CASSYRRGGLDTQYF,TGTGCCAGCAGCTATCGGCGGGGGGGTTTAGATACGCAGTATTTT
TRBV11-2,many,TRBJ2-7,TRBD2,CASSLTLAGGVEQYF,TGTGCCAGCAGCTTAACACTAGCGGGAGGGGTCGAGCAGTACTTC
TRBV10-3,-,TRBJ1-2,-,CAITGGAGYTF,TGTGCCATCACGGGGGGGGCCGGCTACACCTTC
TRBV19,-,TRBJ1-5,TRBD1,CASSLNRGQPQHF,TGTGCCAGTAGTTTGAACAGGGGACAGCCCCAGCATTTT
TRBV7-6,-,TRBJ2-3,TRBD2,CASSDTSGGRSDTQYF,TGTGCCAGCAGCGATACTAGCGGGGGGCGCTCAGATACGCAGTATTTT
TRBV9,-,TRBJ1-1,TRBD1,CASSVGQGEFTEAFF,TGTGCCAGCAGCGTAGGACAGGGGGAATTTACTGAAGCTTTCTTT
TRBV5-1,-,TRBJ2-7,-,CASSGTSAYEQYF,TGCGCCAGCTCCGGGACAAGCGCCTACGAGCAGTACTTC
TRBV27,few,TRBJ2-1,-,CASSLLAGKTYNEQFF,TGTGCCAGCAGTTTATTGGCAGGGAAGACCTACAATGAGCAGTTCTTC
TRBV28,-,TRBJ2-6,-,CASRIPGNTGANVLTF,TGTGCCAGCAGAATCCCGGGAAACACTGGGGCCAACGTCCTGACTTTC
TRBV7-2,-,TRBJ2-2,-,CASRWLGNTGELFF,TGTGCCAGCAGATGGCTAGGCAACACCGGGGAGCTGTTTTTT
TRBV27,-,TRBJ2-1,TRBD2,CASRRGGRGYNEQFF,TGTGCCAGCAGGCGGGGCGGGAGAGGGTACAATGAGCAGTTCTTC
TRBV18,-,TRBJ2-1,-,CASSVDTYNEQFF,TGTGCCAGCTCAGTTGACACCTACAATGAGCAGTTCTTC
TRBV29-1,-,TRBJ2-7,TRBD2,CSVARTSNPYEQYF,TGCAGCGTTGCTCGGACTAGCAACCCCTACGAGCAGTACTTC
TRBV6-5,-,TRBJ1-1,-,CASSQQGWNTEAFF,TGTGCCAGCAGTCAACAGGGTTGGAACACTGAAGCTTTCTTT
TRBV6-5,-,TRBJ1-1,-,CASSPVLMNTEAFF,TGTGCCAGCAGCCCCGTACTGATGAACACTGAAGCTTTCTTT
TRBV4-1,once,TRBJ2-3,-,CASSQDWGAGADTQYF,TGCGCCAGCAGCCAAGATTGGGGGGCGGGAGCAGATACGCAGTATTTT
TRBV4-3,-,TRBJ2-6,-,CASSQDTSGGGANVLTF,TGCGCCAGCAGCCAAGATACGTCGGGTGGCGGGGCCAACGTCCTGACTTTC
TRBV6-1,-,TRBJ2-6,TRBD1,CASAGGVSGANVLTF,TGTGCCAGCGCAGGGGGAGTCTCTGGGGCCAACGTCCTGACTTTC
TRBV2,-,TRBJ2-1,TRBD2,CASRASGGVSYNEQFF,TGTGCCAGCAGGGCTAGCGGGGGGGTCTCCTACAATGAGCAGTTCTTC
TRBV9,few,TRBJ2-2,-,CASSVGLVGGELFF,TGTGCCAGCAGCGTAGGACTAGTTGGCGGGGAGCTGTTTTTT
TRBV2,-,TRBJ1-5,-,CASSEWEGNQPQHF,TGTGCCAGCAGTGAATGGGAGGGGAATCAGCCCCAGCATTTT
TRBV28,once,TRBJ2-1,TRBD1,CASTYPDRGRNEQFF,TGTGCCAGCACCTATCCGGACAGGGGCCGGAATGAGCAGTTCTTC
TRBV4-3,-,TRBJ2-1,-,CASSQVGAGNEQFF,TGCGCCAGCAGCCAAGTGGGAGCAGGCAATGAGCAGTTCTTC
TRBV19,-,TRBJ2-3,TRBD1,CASKDRENTDTQYF,TGTGCCAGTAAGGACAGGGAGAACACAGATACGCAGTATTTT
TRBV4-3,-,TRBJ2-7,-,CASSRVKGGYEQYF,TGCGCCAGCAGCCGAGTGAAGGGGGGGTACGAGCAGTACTTC
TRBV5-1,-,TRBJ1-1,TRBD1,CASSEDRGTEAFF,TGCGCCAGCAGCGAGGACAGGGGAACTGAAGCTTTCTTT
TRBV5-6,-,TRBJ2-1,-,CASSLRGSSYNEQFF,TGTGCCAGCAGCCTGCGAGGCTCATCCTACAATGAGCAGTTCTTC
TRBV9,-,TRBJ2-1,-,CASSVGGGNNEQFF,TGTGCCAGCAGCGTAGGGGGAGGAAACAATGAGCAGTTCTTC
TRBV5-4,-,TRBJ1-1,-,CASLRAGEIEAFF,TGTGCCAGTCTAAGGGCAGGGGAGATTGAAGCTTTCTTT
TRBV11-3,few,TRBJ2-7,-,CASSLLSFGYYEQYF,TGTGCCAGCAGCCTGCTTAGTTTCGGATACTACGAGCAGTACTTC
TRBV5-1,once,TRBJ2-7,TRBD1,CASTKFQGAREQYF,TGCGCCAGCACAAAATTCCAGGGGGCGAGGGAGCAGTACTTC
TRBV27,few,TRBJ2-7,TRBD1,CASSFLQGQGAGEQYF,TGTGCCAGCAGTTTCCTACAAGGACAGGGGGCAGGGGAGCAGTACTTC
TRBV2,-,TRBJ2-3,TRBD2,CAIRLAGGVLSTDTQYF,TGTGCCATCCGACTAGCAGGTGGGGTCCTTAGCACAGATACGCAGTATTTT
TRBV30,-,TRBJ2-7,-,CAWSITGGEQYF,TGTGCCTGGAGTATAACAGGCGGCGAGCAGTACTTC
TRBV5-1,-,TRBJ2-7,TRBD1,CASSPGQGRRYEQYF,TGCGCCAGCAGCCCTGGACAGGGTAGACGGTACGAGCAGTACTTC
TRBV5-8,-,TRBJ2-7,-,CASSLWPPPPYEQYF,TGTGCCAGCAGCTTGTGGCCACCACCCCCCTACGAGCAGTACTTC
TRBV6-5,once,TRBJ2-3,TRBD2,CATIAGRTDTQYF,TGTGCCACCATAGCGGGACGCACAGATACGCAGTATTTT
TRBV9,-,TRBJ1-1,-,CASSVDSTISAFF,TGTGCCAGCAGCGTAGACAGCACGATCTCAGCTTTCTTT
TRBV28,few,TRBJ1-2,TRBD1,CASVSTGGNYGYTF,TGTGCCAGCGTCTCTACAGGGGGGAACTATGGCTACACCTTC
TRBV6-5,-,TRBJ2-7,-,CASSYLTKSEQYF,TGTGCCAGCAGTTACCTGACTAAATCCGAGCAGTACTTC
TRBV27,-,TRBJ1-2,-,CASSATGNYGYTF,TGTGCCAGCAGTGCAACAGGGAACTATGGCTACACCTTC
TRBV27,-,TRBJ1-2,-,CASSLQGTVGYTF,TGTGCCAGCAGTTTACAGGGAACGGTTGGCTACACCTTC